The 7 T cell receptor beta chains below were found in one sample sequenced in a study of T cell responses to AZD1222 COVID-19 vaccine. Only in-frame clones appear in the TCRdb table, and some are missing; sequencing was by immunoSEQ multiplex PCR. The sample has some 130,000 clones, roughly 88% seen once. The sequenced sample was peripheral blood, obtained 28 days after the second AZD1222 dose. The receptors were gathered from an adult who received the AZD1222 COVID-19 vaccine.

The chain is built from TRBV2 and TRBJ2-7; D unclear. Germline V gene lookup returns CDR1 SNHLY and CDR2 FYNNEI. The length of the CDR3 is 14 residues. Trimming took 2 bases from V and 5 from J, leaving 13 bases between them. This chain's CDR3 is CASSELGPLNEQYF. CDR3 DNA: TGTGCCAGCAGTGAACTGGGCCCGTTGAACGAGCAGTACTTC.

The chain employs TRBV27 and TRBJ2-7, with D tentatively TRBD1 (5 bases). V lost 4 bases and J 4 bases, leaving 14 bases between the germline ends. The CDR3 runs 14 residues. Germline CDR1 and CDR2: MNHEY and SMNVEV (reference sequence). The DNA for the CDR3 is TGTGCCAGCAGTTCAGGGTCACGCCGATACGAGCAGTACTTC. Encoded protein: CASSSGSRRYEQYF.

This clone has only one observation. The V gene is TRBV5-1, the J gene TRBJ2-7, with 10 bases fitting TRBD2. With 4 bases clipped from V and 3 bases from J, the junction kept 4 bases outside the gene matches. The CDR3 length is 14 residues. The V gene's germline CDR1 is SGHRS and CDR2 YFSETQ. CDR3 region: CASSQGLAIYEQYF. The CDR3 DNA reads as TGCGCCAGCAGCCAGGGACTAGCGATCTACGAGCAGTACTTC.

The chain couples TRBV29-1 to TRBJ2-7, with D perhaps TRBD1 or TRBD2 (6 bases each). The CDR3 totals 15 residues. Germline V gene sequence: CDR1 SQVTM, CDR2 ANQGSEA. V was clipped by 3 bases and J by 6 bases, with 21 bases between them. CDR3 DNA sequence: TGCAGCGTTGAGAACGAGGGGGAGGCCTTATCCGAGCAGTACTTC. Its protein is CSVENEGEALSEQYF.

The sample holds one count of this clone. The chain carries TRBV5-5 and TRBJ1-3, with unresolved D. The germline CDR1 and CDR2 sequences are SGHKS and YYEKEE (reference sequence). The V end was cut by 2 bases, the J end by 0 bases, with 12 bases between. The CDR3 totals 16 residues. The CDR3 loop is CASSLHGSLSGNTIYF. CDR3 DNA sequence: TGTGCCAGCAGCTTACACGGGAGCCTCTCTGGAAACACCATATATTTT.

The chain links TRBV24-1 to TRBJ2-1, with TRBD2 matching over 12 bases. V dropped 4 bases and J dropped 0; count of bases not matched to a gene: 12. This CDR3 comprises 20 residues. Germline V gives CDR1 KGHDR, CDR2 SFDVKD. The CDR3 DNA reads as TGTGCCACCAGTGAGGACGGGACTAGCGGGCCCAGAAGCTCCTACAATGAGCAGTTCTTC. Protein: CATSEDGTSGPRSSYNEQFF.

V usage is TRBV6-5 and J usage is TRBJ1-4, with TRBD1 as a possible D gene (6 bases). The germline V gene encodes CDR1 MNHEY and CDR2 SVGAGI. The CDR3 totals 14 residues. Trimming took 0 bases from V and 7 from J, leaving 9 bases between them. This CDR3 reads CASSYSRGGEKLFF. The CDR3 region has the DNA TGTGCCAGCAGTTACTCAAGGGGGGGTGAAAAACTGTTTTTT.